A single sample is the source of the 15 T cell receptor beta chains below, sequenced in a study of blood T cells in healthy people across ages. Through a sample-barcoded 5' primer and a J-beta primer mix, a second PCR was run for roughly 7 to 11 cycles. TCRdb called the 5' RACE reads again in MiXCR, with one record for every CDR3 protein. Of 850,000 to 1,000,000 distinct CDR3 sequences listed, about 53% are singletons. The sample was blood. These receptors were collected from a woman aged 55-70 years in good health.

This clonotype was seen a few times. The J gene is TRBJ2-3, the V gene TRBV20-1; 9 bases line up with TRBD2. The ends lost 6 bases at V and 3 bases at J; junction bases unmatched: 7. The CDR3 totals 14 residues. Germline-derived CDR1 and CDR2 are DFQATT and SNEGSKA (reference sequence). DNA of the CDR3: TGCAGTGCCATTAGCGGGAGTGTGACAGATACGCAGTATTTT. Protein: CSAISGSVTDTQYF.

This rearrangement joins TRBV25-1 to TRBJ2-5; D gene unclear. The CDR3 is made up of 13 amino acids. The germline V gene encodes CDR1 MGHDK and CDR2 SYGVNS. The V gene lost 6 bases and the J gene lost 2 bases, with 10 bases spanning the gap. The CDR3 DNA reads TGTGCCAGCAGGAGAGGAGCACAAGAGACCCAGTACTTC. The encoded protein is CASRRGAQETQYF. Filled out from reference TRBV25-1 and TRBJ2-5, the complete variable domain reads EADIYQTPRYLVIGTGKKITLECSQTMGHDKMYWYQQDPGMELHLIHYSYGVNSTEKGDLSSESTVSRIRTEHFPLTLESARPSHTSQYLCASRRGAQETQYFGPGTRLLVL.

The chain couples TRBV4-1 to TRBJ2-3; possibly TRBD2 for D (6 bases). V lost 2 bases to trimming and J lost 2 bases, with 14 bases between them. The germline V gene has CDR1 MGHRA and CDR2 YSYEKL. The CDR3 is 16 residues long. This CDR3 is CASSQKDAGNTDTQYF. CDR3 nucleotide sequence: TGCGCCAGCAGCCAAAAGGACGCGGGGAACACAGATACGCAGTATTTT.

This clonotype was detected ten times or more. The chain couples TRBV4-2 to TRBJ2-5; D is undetermined. This CDR3 comprises 13 residues. Trimming removed 3 bases from V and 5 bases from J, with 10 bases in between. CDR1 is LGHNA, CDR2 YNFKEQ, per germline. The CDR3 protein is CASSQTRGETQYF. In nucleotides, the CDR3 is TGTGCCAGCAGCCAGACACGTGGGGAGACCCAGTACTTC.

The chain couples TRBV9 to TRBJ2-7; maybe TRBD1 (6 bases). This CDR3 contains 11 residues. Per germline, CDR1 SGDLS and CDR2 YYNGEE. V lost 9 bases to trimming and J lost 3 bases, with 10 bases between them. Written as DNA, the CDR3 is TGTGCCACCCCACAGGGCTACGAGCAGTACTTC. Protein sequence: CATPQGYEQYF.

This clonotype has just a few counts. This chain connects TRBV7-9 to TRBJ2-5; D is unresolved. Looked up from germline, CDR1 is SEHNR and CDR2 is FQNEAQ (reference sequence). V lost 0 bases to trimming and J lost 5 bases, with 16 bases between them. CDR3 length: 16 residues. The CDR3 spells CASSLALTSTDETQYF. CDR3 in DNA: TGTGCCAGCAGCTTAGCGCTAACGAGTACTGATGAGACCCAGTACTTC.

To note about this clonotype: Germline and junction disagree at one end, which may indicate a read error. The chain carries TRBV4-3 and TRBJ1-1; D unresolved. The germline V gene encodes CDR1 LGHNA and CDR2 YSLEER. This CDR3 has 15 amino acids. The CDR3 here is CASSQDRGMNSEAFF. CDR3 coding DNA: TGCGCCAGCAGCCAAGATCGTGGGATGAACTCTGAAGCTTTCTTT.

This clonotype was counted only a few times. The chain uses TRBV20-1 and TRBJ1-2; D not resolved. This CDR3 comprises 13 residues. V lost 1 base and J 2 bases, leaving 8 bases between the germline ends. Per germline, CDR1 DFQATT and CDR2 SNEGSKA (reference sequence). CDR3 loop: CSARVLRNYGYTF. The CDR3 DNA is TGCAGTGCTAGAGTGCTCAGGAACTATGGCTACACCTTC.

The chain links TRBV7-9 to TRBJ1-5; unclear D gene. The germline V and J ends were trimmed by 5 bases and 7 bases, with 9 bases remaining between them. This CDR3 region has 12 residues. Germline CDR1 and CDR2: SEHNR and FQNEAQ (reference sequence). The CDR3 loop is CASSLAAQPQHF. In DNA, the CDR3 is TGTGCCAGCAGCCTGGCGGCCCAGCCCCAGCATTTT. Based on the CDR3 plus reference TRBV7-9 and TRBJ1-5, the full variable domain is DTGVSQNPRHKITKRGQNVTFRCDPISEHNRLYWYRQTLGQGPEFLTYFQNEAQLEKSRLLSDRFSAERPKGSFSTLEIQRTEQGDSAMYLCASSLAAQPQHFGDGTRLSIL.

This clonotype was seen a handful of times. The genes are TRBV6-1 and TRBJ2-3; 8 nucleotides line up with TRBD2. V gave up 4 bases and J gave up 0 bases; unmatched junction bases: 3. This CDR3 comprises 15 residues. CDR1 and CDR2 from the germline V gene are MNHNS and SASEGT. CDR3 amino acids: CASSAVAGSTDTQYF. CDR3 DNA: TGTGCCAGCAGTGCCGTAGCGGGAAGCACAGATACGCAGTATTTT.

The V call is TRBV11-2, the J call TRBJ2-1; 7 nucleotides match TRBD2. Trimming removed 4 bases from V and 1 base from J; junction bases left unmatched: 4. The CDR3 covers 15 residues. Germline V gene sequence: CDR1 SGHAT, CDR2 FQNNGV. Here the CDR3 DNA reads TGTGCCAGCAGCTCGTATAGCGGGTCCTACAATGAGCAGTTCTTC. This sequence encodes CASSSYSGSYNEQFF.

This clonotype has just a few counts. The rearrangement links TRBV4-3 to TRBJ2-7; D is unclear. CDR1 LGHNA and CDR2 YSLEER come from the germline V gene. This CDR3 comprises 14 residues. Trimming took off 0 bases at V and 3 bases at J, with 9 bases between the two ends. CDR3 in DNA: TGCGCCAGCAGCCAAGATCTGGGAAACTACGAGCAGTACTTC. Protein: CASSQDLGNYEQYF.

The genes are TRBV30 and TRBJ2-3; TRBD1 is a possible D gene (6 bases). The CDR3 spans 14 residues. Germline V gene sequence: CDR1 GTSNPN, CDR2 SVGIG (reference sequence). V dropped 5 bases and J dropped 1 base, with 13 bases sitting between them. The CDR3 DNA reads TGTGCCTGGGTTCAGGGGTGGGGCACAGATACGCAGTATTTT. It specifies CAWVQGWGTDTQYF.

This clonotype was detected only a few times. This sequence joins TRBV7-6 and TRBJ2-7, with 8 bases fitting TRBD1. Germline V gene data show CDR1 as SGHVS and CDR2 as FNYEAQ. The V and J ends lost 8 bases and 4 bases, in that order; junction bases with no gene match: 10. The CDR3 extends over 14 amino acids. The CDR3 sequence is CASSAGQGPYEQYF. The CDR3 DNA is TGTGCCAGCTCAGCAGGACAGGGTCCGTACGAGCAGTACTTC.

The gene calls are TRBV12-3 or TRBV12-4 and TRBJ1-4; TRBD1 matches at 7 bases. With V trimmed by 5 bases and J by 6 bases, 9 bases remained unmatched. CDR3 length equals 15 residues. This CDR3 is CASSPHTGVYEKLFF. The CDR3 bases are TGTGCCAGCAGTCCCCACACAGGGGTGTATGAAAAACTGTTTTTT.